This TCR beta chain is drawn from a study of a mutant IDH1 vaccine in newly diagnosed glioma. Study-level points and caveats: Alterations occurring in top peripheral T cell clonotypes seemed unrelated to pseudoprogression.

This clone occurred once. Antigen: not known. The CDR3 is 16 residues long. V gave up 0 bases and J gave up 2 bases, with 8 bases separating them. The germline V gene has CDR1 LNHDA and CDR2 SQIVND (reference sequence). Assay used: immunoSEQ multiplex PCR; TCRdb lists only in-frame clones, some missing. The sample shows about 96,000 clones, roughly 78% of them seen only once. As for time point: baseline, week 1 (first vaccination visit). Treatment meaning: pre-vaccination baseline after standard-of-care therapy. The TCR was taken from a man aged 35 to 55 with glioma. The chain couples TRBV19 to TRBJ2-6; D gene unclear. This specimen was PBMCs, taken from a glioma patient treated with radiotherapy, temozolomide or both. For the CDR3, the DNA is TGTGCCAGTAGTATAGATCGGCTCCCTGGGGCCAACGTCCTGACTTTC. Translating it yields CASSIDRLPGANVLTF.